This T cell receptor (beta chain) was found in a study of brain T cells in children with intractable seizures. Assay: immunoSEQ multiplex PCR; the TCRdb copy retains only in-frame clones and omits some. The data contain 70,000 to 90,000 clones, approximately 94% of them seen just once; the ten biggest clones take up 1.5% to 1.7%. Sequencing was limited to surgery cases with top T cell transcript signatures in brain tissue. With V trimmed by 0 bases and J by 2 bases, 11 bases remained unmatched. The CDR3 runs to 18 residues. Germline CDR1 is SGDLS and CDR2 is YYNGEE. The input for sequencing was peripheral blood, taken at surgery. The sequence was obtained from a boy younger than two with tuberous sclerosis and intractable seizures. The rearrangement uses TRBV9 and TRBJ2-5; 9 bases line up with TRBD2. The CDR3 DNA follows: TGTGCCAGCAGCGTAGAAGGTAGCGGGGGCCCTCCTCAAGAGACCCAGTACTTC. Translation gives CASSVEGSGGPPQETQYF.